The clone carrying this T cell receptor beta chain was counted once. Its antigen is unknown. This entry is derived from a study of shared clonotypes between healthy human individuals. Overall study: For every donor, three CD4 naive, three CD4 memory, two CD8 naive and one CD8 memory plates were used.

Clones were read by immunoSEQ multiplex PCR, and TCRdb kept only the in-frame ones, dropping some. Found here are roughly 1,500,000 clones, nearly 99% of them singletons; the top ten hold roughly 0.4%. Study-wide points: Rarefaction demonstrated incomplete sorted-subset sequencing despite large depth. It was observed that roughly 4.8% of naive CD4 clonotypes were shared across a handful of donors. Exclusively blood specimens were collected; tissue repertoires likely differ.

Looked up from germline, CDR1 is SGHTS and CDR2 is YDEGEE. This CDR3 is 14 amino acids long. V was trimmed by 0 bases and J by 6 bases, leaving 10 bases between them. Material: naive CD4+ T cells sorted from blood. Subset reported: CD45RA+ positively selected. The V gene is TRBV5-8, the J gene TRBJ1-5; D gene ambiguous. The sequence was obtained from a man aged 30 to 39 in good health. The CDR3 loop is CASSLAFLGQPQHF. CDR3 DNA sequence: TGTGCCAGCAGCTTGGCCTTCTTAGGTCAGCCCCAGCATTTT.